Shown below are 29 T cell receptor beta chains from a single sample sequenced in a study of Ad26.COV2.S vaccination and SARS-CoV-2 variants. As to treatment: about 20 received Ad26.COV2.S at low or high dose, single or two shots; roughly five received placebo; per-sample allocation not given. The investigators took samples on day 63 after the first vaccine or placebo injection. The repertoire was sequenced with immunoSEQ multiplex PCR; TCRdb's copy has only in-frame clones and lacks some. The repertoire holds 380,000 or so clones, about four fifths seen once, with more than 7% in the top ten. The source was peripheral blood, collected in a trial of Ad26.COV2.S vaccine versus placebo. These TCRs come from a person between 18 and 65 years old who received the Ad26.COV2.S COVID-19 vaccine or a placebo.

This clone was picked up one time. V usage is TRBV2 and J usage is TRBJ2-7; TRBD1 matches 11 bases. The CDR3 loop spans 15 amino acids. The ends lost 8 bases at V and 0 bases at J; junction bases unmatched: 6. From germline, CDR1 is SNHLY and CDR2 FYNNEI. For the CDR3, the DNA is TGTGCCAGCGGGGACAGGGGGGGGACCTCCTACGAGCAGTACTTC. Residues: CASGDRGGTSYEQYF.

V and J are TRBV19 and TRBJ1-1; 8 positions agree with TRBD1. CDR3 size: 13 residues. CDR1 is LNHDA and CDR2 is SQIVND in the germline V gene (reference sequence). Trimming removed 6 bases from V and 5 bases from J; junction bases left unmatched: 5. The CDR3: CASSRTGITEAFF. The CDR3 nucleotides read TGTGCCAGTAGCCGGACAGGGATAACTGAAGCTTTCTTT.

The chain carries TRBV7-2 and TRBJ2-1, with D possibly TRBD2 on 5 matching bases. Between the trimmed V and J ends, which lost 6 bases and 2 bases, there was a span of 8 bases. CDR3 size: 13 residues. Germline values: CDR1 SGHTA, CDR2 FQGNSA. The DNA for the CDR3 is TGTGCCAGCAGGCTAGCCACCTACAATGAGCAGTTCTTC. It translates to CASRLATYNEQFF.

This clone was detected only a few times. The chain couples TRBV7-9 to TRBJ1-6, with D unresolved. The germline gives CDR1 SEHNR, CDR2 FQNEAQ (reference sequence). The length of the CDR3 is 12 residues. V was trimmed by 8 bases and J by 5 bases, leaving 7 bases between them. CDR3 in DNA: TGTGCCAGCCAGATAGATAATTCACCCCTCCACTTT. Translated, it gives CASQIDNSPLHF.

The rearrangement uses TRBV6-5 and TRBJ1-2; D is undetermined. The CDR3 spans 10 residues. Trimming removed 9 bases at V and 8 bases at J, with 10 bases between. Germline V gene sequence: CDR1 MNHEY, CDR2 SVGAGI. The CDR3 spells CASTKWGYTF. Written as DNA, the CDR3 is TGTGCCAGTACAAAGTGGGGCTACACCTTC.

The V gene is TRBV7-9, the J gene TRBJ1-4; no definite D call. The tail of the sequence fits TRBJ2-2 better, so the J call may be wrong. From germline, CDR1 is SEHNR and CDR2 FQNEAQ (reference sequence). CDR3 length: 12 amino acids. The CDR3 region has the DNA TGTGCCAGCAGCTTAGGGGTCGAGGAGCTGTTTTTT. Translating gives CASSLGVEELFF.

This clone was counted a few times. The chain couples TRBV27 to TRBJ1-4; D remains ambiguous. V lost 0 bases and J 8 bases, leaving 7 bases between the germline ends. The CDR3 is 13 amino acids. CDR1 is MNHEY, CDR2 SMNVEV, per germline (reference sequence). CDR3 sequence (DNA): TGTGCCAGCAGTTTATCGCGGGGAGAAAAACTGTTTTTT. Translating it yields CASSLSRGEKLFF.

The chain couples TRBV19 to TRBJ2-3, with 11 bases identical to TRBD2. This CDR3 has 17 amino acids. The germline V gene encodes CDR1 LNHDA and CDR2 SQIVND (reference sequence). V lost 9 bases, J lost 0 bases, and 11 bases stayed unmatched. The CDR3 sequence: CASREDRTSGSTDTQYF. The CDR3 coding sequence is TGTGCCAGCAGAGAAGATCGGACTAGCGGGAGCACAGATACGCAGTATTTT.

The rearrangement uses TRBV9 and TRBJ2-2; 8 bases align to TRBD2. Germline trimming cut 0 bases from V and 5 bases from J; bases unmatched to any gene: 6. Germline V gene sequence: CDR1 SGDLS, CDR2 YYNGEE. CDR3 length: 16 residues. In DNA, the CDR3 is TGTGCCAGCAGCGTAGGACCCAGCGGGGGAACCGGGGAGCTGTTTTTT. The encoded protein is CASSVGPSGGTGELFF.

This clone was seen only a few times. This chain uses TRBV19 with TRBJ1-6; TRBD1 matches 7 bases. V gave up 4 bases and J gave up 9 bases; unmatched junction bases: 9. Germline CDR1 and CDR2: LNHDA and SQIVND (reference sequence). This CDR3 has 15 amino acids. The CDR3 nucleotides read TGTGCCAGTAGTACAATCGACAGGGAGCGTTCACCCCTCCACTTT. It yields the protein CASSTIDRERSPLHF.

This chain links TRBV2 with TRBJ2-2; D ambiguous. CDR1 and CDR2 (germline): SNHLY, FYNNEI. Trimming removed 6 bases from V and 1 base from J, with 9 bases in between. The CDR3 covers 14 residues. The CDR3 loop is CASRRRENTGELFF. The CDR3 nucleotides are TGTGCCAGCAGACGGCGAGAGAACACCGGGGAGCTGTTTTTT.

The V gene is TRBV6-5, the J gene TRBJ2-1; 9 nucleotides align to TRBD1. The CDR3 consists of 14 residues. From germline, CDR1 is MNHEY and CDR2 SVGAGI. Trimming cost V 7 bases and J 4 bases; bases outside gene matches: 5. Here the CDR3 reads CASTAGTGYNEQFF. CDR3 DNA: TGTGCCAGCACCGCCGGGACAGGGTACAATGAGCAGTTCTTC.

This clone was counted a single time. The genes are TRBV6-6 and TRBJ1-4; TRBD1 agrees at 9 bases. In germline, CDR1 is MNHNY, CDR2 SVGAGI (reference sequence). This CDR3 contains 14 residues. V dropped 6 bases and J dropped 2; count of bases not matched to a gene: 1. CDR3 amino acids: CASRDRGTNEKLFF. For the CDR3, the DNA is TGTGCCAGCAGAGACAGGGGGACTAATGAAAAACTGTTTTTT.

This rearrangement joins TRBV5-1 to TRBJ1-1; tentatively, D is TRBD1 (5 bases). Germline loops: CDR1 SGHRS, CDR2 YFSETQ. Trimming shortened V by 4 bases and J by 1 base, and 14 bases separated the two germline ends. This CDR3 spans 15 amino acids. The chain's CDR3 is CASSVQGWENTEAFF. In DNA, the CDR3 is TGCGCCAGCAGCGTCCAGGGATGGGAGAACACTGAAGCTTTCTTT.

This chain uses TRBV5-1 with TRBJ1-3; TRBD1 matches 8 bases. V lost 6 bases to trimming and J lost 0 bases; unmatched junction nucleotides: 17. CDR1 and CDR2 from the germline V gene are SGHRS and YFSETQ. The CDR3 is 19 amino acids. In DNA, the CDR3 is TGCGCCAGCACCCTGCGGGCAGGGGGCGGCCCGGGCTCTGGAAACACCATATATTTT. It translates to CASTLRAGGGPGSGNTIYF.

The chain couples TRBV27 to TRBJ2-2; 11 bases are a match to TRBD1. The CDR3 runs to 17 residues. The germline gives CDR1 MNHEY, CDR2 SMNVEV (reference sequence). V shed 2 bases and J 7 bases; nucleotides not matched to a gene: 9. CDR3 loop: CASSLLPGQGAIGELFF. The CDR3 coding sequence is TGTGCCAGCAGTTTACTCCCCGGACAGGGGGCGATCGGGGAGCTGTTTTTT.

The chain employs TRBV28 and TRBJ1-4; D not certain. Looked up from germline, CDR1 is MDHEN and CDR2 is SYDVKM. This CDR3 has 15 residues. Trimming took 5 bases from V and 7 from J, leaving 17 bases between them. As DNA, the CDR3 is TGTGCCAGCAGTCCAACCCGGAATTGGGGTGAAAAACTGTTTTTT. It codes for CASSPTRNWGEKLFF.

J is TRBJ2-2 and V is TRBV6-5; 7 bases agree with TRBD2. The CDR3 covers 14 residues. Germline V lookup: CDR1 MNHEY, CDR2 SVGAGI. J gave up 6 bases and V 6 bases, and 7 bases lay outside the gene matches. In nucleotides, the CDR3 is TGTGCCAGCAGCACGGACGGGGGGTCCGGGGAGCTGTTTTTT. Translation gives CASSTDGGSGELFF.

V usage is TRBV12-5 and J usage is TRBJ1-5; D call uncertain. CDR3 size: 13 residues. Germline V gene lookup returns CDR1 LGHNT and CDR2 FRNRAP. V was cut by 6 bases and J by 3 bases, with 9 bases left in between. The CDR3 reads CASGDSFNQPQHF. CDR3 nucleotides: TGTGCTAGTGGAGACTCCTTCAATCAGCCCCAGCATTTT.

V gene TRBV5-1 combines with J gene TRBJ1-3; D call uncertain. The germline V gene has CDR1 SGHRS and CDR2 YFSETQ. The CDR3 totals 16 residues. The V gene lost 1 base and the J gene lost 0 bases, with 11 bases spanning the gap. CDR3 residues: CASSLTAVDSGNTIYF. The CDR3 DNA sequence: TGCGCCAGCAGCTTGACAGCGGTCGACTCTGGAAACACCATATATTTT.

This clone was observed once. This chain uses TRBV3-1 (or the pseudogene TRBV3-2) with TRBJ1-2; 10 nucleotides match TRBD1. The CDR3 length is 16 residues. The V gene end was trimmed by 0 bases and the J gene end by 5 bases; junction bases not matched to a gene: 6. Germline lookup yields CDR1 LGHDT and CDR2 YNNKEL (reference sequence). The DNA of the CDR3 is TGTGCCAGCAGCCAAGATGGGACAGGGGCGGCTTATGGCTACACCTTC. This codes for CASSQDGTGAAYGYTF.

The V and J genes are TRBV7-9 and TRBJ1-2; no definite D call. Germline CDR1 reads SEHNR; CDR2 reads FQNEAQ (reference sequence). V lost 2 bases and J 8 bases, leaving 9 bases between the germline ends. CDR3 size: 12 residues. The CDR3 loop reads CASSLWVEGYTF. Here the CDR3 DNA reads TGTGCCAGCAGCTTATGGGTCGAAGGCTACACCTTC.

J is TRBJ2-2 and V is TRBV29-1; D unresolved. The V end was cut by 5 bases, the J end by 9 bases, with 16 bases between. CDR1 is SQVTM and CDR2 is ANQGSEA in the germline V gene. CDR3 size: 13 residues. CDR3 loop: CSVIWVLRWELFF. The CDR3 bases are TGCAGCGTTATCTGGGTCCTCCGTTGGGAGCTGTTTTTT.

The rearrangement uses TRBV10-3 and TRBJ2-7; 8 positions agree with TRBD2. The germline V gene has CDR1 ENHRY and CDR2 SYGVKD. The CDR3 totals 13 residues. V was pared by 6 bases and J by 3 bases, with 4 bases of the junction left unmatched. This chain's CDR3 is CAIRSGTSYEQYF. Here the CDR3 DNA reads TGTGCCATCAGATCCGGGACTAGCTACGAGCAGTACTTC.

A remark on this clone: Its ends do not fully match the called genes, so a read error is possible. The CDR3 DNA follows: TGTGCCAGCAGCCTAGCGGGTCAGTACGAGCAGTACTTC. Translated, it gives CASSLAGQYEQYF. The chain has TRBV7-9 and TRBJ2-7; TRBD2 matches at 8 bases. CDR1 is SEHNR and CDR2 is FQNEAQ in the germline V gene (reference sequence). This CDR3 comprises 13 residues.

This clone was seen only a few times. V is TRBV2 and J is TRBJ2-1; TRBD2 matches 10 bases. Germline trimming cut 6 bases from V and 9 bases from J; bases unmatched to any gene: 11. This CDR3 spans 15 amino acids. Germline V CDR1 and CDR2: SNHLY, FYNNEI. CDR3 in amino acids: CASSFTSGALGEQFF. DNA of the CDR3: TGTGCCAGCAGCTTTACTAGCGGGGCCTTGGGTGAGCAGTTCTTC.

This sequence joins TRBV7-9 and TRBJ2-2; D tentatively fits TRBD1 or TRBD2 (5 bases each). In germline, CDR1 is SEHNR, CDR2 FQNEAQ (reference sequence). The ends were cut back, 4 bases at V and 7 bases at J, with 16 bases in the middle. The CDR3 has 15 amino acids. CDR3 region: CASSSDPGTLGELFF. CDR3 nucleotides: TGTGCCAGCAGCTCCGACCCCGGGACCCTCGGGGAGCTGTTTTTT.

This clone was recorded only once. The V gene is TRBV30, the J gene TRBJ2-7, with 7 bases identical to TRBD2. Germline CDR1 and CDR2: GTSNPN and SVGIG (reference sequence). The CDR3 loop spans 13 amino acids. Trimming removed 5 bases from V and 6 bases from J; junction bases left unmatched: 10. The CDR3 bases are TGTGCCTGGGGAGCGGGGCCCCGTGGCGAGCAGTACTTC. This encodes CAWGAGPRGEQYF.

The chain joins TRBV6-6 to TRBJ1-1, with TRBD1 as a possible D gene (5 bases). The germline CDR1 and CDR2 sequences are MNHNY and SVGAGI (reference sequence). V was clipped by 6 bases and J by 0 bases, with 8 bases between them. The CDR3 loop spans 13 amino acids. Written as DNA, the CDR3 is TGTGCCAGCAGGGGGCTCCTGAACACTGAAGCTTTCTTT. Encoded protein: CASRGLLNTEAFF.